The source of this T cell receptor beta chain is a study of CD8 T cells in Susac syndrome. Random-hexamer reverse transcription was applied to roughly 0.5 to 1 ug RNA. TCRdb re-analysed the immunoSEQ multiplex PCR reads in MiXCR, keeping a single row per CDR3 protein. The sample records around 99,000 distinct CDR3 sequences, roughly 95% being singletons. V lost 5 bases, J lost 0 bases, and 12 bases lay in between. The germline V gene has CDR1 SGHNT and CDR2 YYREEE (reference sequence). The CDR3 is 14 amino acids. The chain has TRBV5-4 and TRBJ2-7; D gene ambiguous. The receptor was derived from a human donor in good health. The specimen was CD4+ T cells from PBMCs. Here the CDR3 reads CASRADLSSYEQYF. CDR3 nucleotides: TGTGCCAGCAGAGCAGACCTGAGCTCCTACGAGCAGTACTTC.